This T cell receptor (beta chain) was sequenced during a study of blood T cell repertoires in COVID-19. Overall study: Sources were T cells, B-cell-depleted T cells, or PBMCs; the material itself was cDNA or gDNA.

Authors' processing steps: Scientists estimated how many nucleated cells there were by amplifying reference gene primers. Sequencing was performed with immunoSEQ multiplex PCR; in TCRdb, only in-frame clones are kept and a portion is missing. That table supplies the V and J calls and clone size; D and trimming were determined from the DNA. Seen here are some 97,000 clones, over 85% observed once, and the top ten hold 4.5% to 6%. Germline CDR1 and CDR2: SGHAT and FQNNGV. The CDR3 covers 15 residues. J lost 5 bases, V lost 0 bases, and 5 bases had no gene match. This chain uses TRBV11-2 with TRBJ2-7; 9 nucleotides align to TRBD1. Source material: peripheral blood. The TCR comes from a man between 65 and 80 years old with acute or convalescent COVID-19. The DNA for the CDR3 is TGTGCCAGCAGCTTAGACGGGACAGGGCTCAACGAGCAGTACTTC. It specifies CASSLDGTGLNEQYF. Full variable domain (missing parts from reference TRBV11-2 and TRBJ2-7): EAGVAQSPRYKIIEKRQSVAFWCNPISGHATLYWYQQILGQGPKLLIQFQNNGVVDDSQLPKDRFSAERLKGVDSTLKIQPAKLEDSAVYLCASSLDGTGLNEQYFGPGTRLTVT.